These T cell receptor beta chains were read from a single sample in a study of T cell clones after liver transplantation. TCRdb's table, derived via immunoSEQ multiplex PCR, lists solely in-frame clones and lacks some. This table has approximately 100,000 clones, about 88% appearing once. Here the sequenced sample was CD4+ T cells from blood, taken approximately 50 months after liver transplant. The receptor source for this set is a human patient who received a liver transplant. The graft donor may have contributed some T cells. Both conserved end residues are part of each CDR3. Each record gives: J gene, clone size, V gene, CDR3 protein. Size tells how often a clone was seen (once, few, many) or the class of an expanded clone, and some rows leave it out.

j_call: TRBJ2-3
clone_size: NA
v_call: TRBV4-3
cdr3_aa: CASSLDSTDTQYF

j_call: TRBJ2-2
clone_size: NA
v_call: TRBV27
cdr3_aa: CASTQGPNTGELFF

j_call: TRBJ2-3
clone_size: NA
v_call: TRBV7-9
cdr3_aa: CASSITRGQPSTDTQYF

j_call: TRBJ1-4
clone_size: NA
v_call: TRBV27
cdr3_aa: CASSVRTGPNKLFF

j_call: TRBJ1-4
clone_size: NA
v_call: TRBV2
cdr3_aa: CASSEGWTVLNEKLFF

j_call: TRBJ2-7
clone_size: NA
v_call: TRBV7-9
cdr3_aa: CASRAGGTLPEQYF

j_call: TRBJ2-2
clone_size: NA
v_call: TRBV29-1
cdr3_aa: CSAHNTGELFF

j_call: TRBJ2-5
clone_size: NA
v_call: TRBV5-4
cdr3_aa: CASSPRGRQETQYF

j_call: TRBJ1-1
clone_size: NA
v_call: TRBV7-9
cdr3_aa: CASSWPGQGVPRAFF

j_call: TRBJ1-1
clone_size: NA
v_call: TRBV11-3
cdr3_aa: CASSRGTGTDEAFF

j_call: TRBJ1-1
clone_size: NA
v_call: TRBV6-1
cdr3_aa: CASSEILTGLLNTEAFF

j_call: TRBJ2-6
clone_size: NA
v_call: TRBV7-2
cdr3_aa: CASSLDTPGANVLTF

j_call: TRBJ2-7
clone_size: few
v_call: TRBV18
cdr3_aa: CASSPGAGGEQYF

j_call: TRBJ1-2
clone_size: NA
v_call: TRBV7-2
cdr3_aa: CASSRGQYGYTF

j_call: TRBJ2-5
clone_size: NA
v_call: TRBV9
cdr3_aa: CASSPTGLVTQYF

j_call: TRBJ2-5
clone_size: NA
v_call: TRBV2
cdr3_aa: CASSDREGLRETQYF

j_call: TRBJ2-7
clone_size: NA
v_call: TRBV6-6
cdr3_aa: CASSYRDRDSYEQYF

j_call: TRBJ2-4
clone_size: NA
v_call: TRBV5-4
cdr3_aa: CASSLEGTKNIQYF

j_call: TRBJ2-2
clone_size: NA
v_call: TRBV11-3
cdr3_aa: CASTFMGGPGEGELFF

j_call: TRBJ2-5
clone_size: NA
v_call: TRBV7-3
cdr3_aa: CASSSMTSGAETQYF

j_call: TRBJ1-2
clone_size: NA
v_call: TRBV5-4
cdr3_aa: CASSGMWGTGDGYTF

j_call: TRBJ2-5
clone_size: NA
v_call: TRBV6-6
cdr3_aa: CASGDRGTQYF

j_call: TRBJ2-5
clone_size: NA
v_call: TRBV5-1
cdr3_aa: CASTLGGRETQYF

j_call: TRBJ1-3
clone_size: NA
v_call: TRBV5-1
cdr3_aa: CASSLEGSSGNTIYF

j_call: TRBJ1-4
clone_size: NA
v_call: TRBV7-2
cdr3_aa: CASSLRGPNEKLFF

j_call: TRBJ2-7
clone_size: NA
v_call: TRBV30
cdr3_aa: CAYSVVEQYF

j_call: TRBJ2-6
clone_size: NA
v_call: TRBV19
cdr3_aa: CASSMQPGANVLTF

j_call: TRBJ2-7
clone_size: once
v_call: TRBV30
cdr3_aa: CAWSNNYEQYF

j_call: TRBJ2-3
clone_size: NA
v_call: TRBV29-1
cdr3_aa: CSVATGRTSTDTQYF

j_call: TRBJ1-5
clone_size: few
v_call: TRBV6-1
cdr3_aa: CASSGTYSNQPQHF

j_call: TRBJ1-1
clone_size: NA
v_call: TRBV6-1
cdr3_aa: CASRKTGANTEAFF

j_call: TRBJ1-5
clone_size: NA
v_call: TRBV2
cdr3_aa: CASSERGSGSPQPQHF

j_call: TRBJ1-4
clone_size: NA
v_call: TRBV6-5
cdr3_aa: CASSEVGTNEKLFF

j_call: TRBJ2-6
clone_size: NA
v_call: TRBV7-2
cdr3_aa: CASSLSSGGRSGANVLTF

j_call: TRBJ1-4
clone_size: NA
v_call: TRBV5-1
cdr3_aa: CASSGGTTNEKLFF

j_call: TRBJ1-1
clone_size: few
v_call: TRBV27
cdr3_aa: CASRRDRSNTEAFF

j_call: TRBJ2-7
clone_size: NA
v_call: TRBV19
cdr3_aa: CASSIAGSGTPYYEQYF